Listed below are T cell receptor beta chains from one sample, sequenced in a study of identical twins. TCRdb called the 5' RACE reads again in MiXCR, with one record for every CDR3 protein. The table records around 530,000 distinct CDR3 sequences, roughly 15% of them present only once. These records were also assigned to another study, of yellow fever vaccine responses in identical twins.

Sequenced sample: CD4+ T cells sorted from blood. These receptor sequences come from a woman younger than 30 in good health. Both conserved end residues are trimmed from each CDR3.

TRBJ2-3 TRBV6-1 ASRPTSGRKDTQY
TRBJ1-5 TRBV28 ASSIVGGPQH
TRBJ2-1 TRBV20-1 SARDLNEQF
TRBJ2-5 TRBV5-1 ASRLLGGQETQY
TRBJ2-1 TRBV6-1 ATKTTRGMSGNEQF
TRBJ2-1 TRBV6-1 ASSQAGNRGFNEQF
TRBJ1-5 TRBV20-1 SAGNQPQH
TRBJ2-7 TRBV3-1 ASSRGTYEQY
TRBJ2-1 TRBV20-1 SASPDRGSYNEQF
TRBJ1-2 TRBV28 ASKTTGYDYGYT
TRBJ2-7 TRBV7-2 ASSPRIDGSYEQY
TRBJ1-2 TRBV14 ASSQDSATNYGYT
TRBJ2-5 TRBV5-6 ASSFRGGETQY
TRBJ2-3 TRBV20-1 SWTSANTDTQY
TRBJ2-7 TRBV10-3 AISEGTGGGREQY
TRBJ2-5 TRBV6-5 ASSYGFGLAAPRTQY
TRBJ2-7 TRBV28 ASSGGLAGGLGYEQY
TRBJ2-1 TRBV7-2 ASSLGPTWEQF
TRBJ1-6 TRBV5-1 ASSEGQESSPLH
TRBJ2-4 TRBV20-1 SARRLWPTSLENIQY
TRBJ2-2 TRBV3-1 ASSNRGSTGELF
TRBJ2-3 TRBV20-1 SARRAGSEY